These T cell receptor beta chains were read from a single sample in a study of brain T cells in children with intractable seizures. The assay was immunoSEQ multiplex PCR, and TCRdb's table has in-frame clones only and misses some. The top ten hold about 6% of the sample, which has approximately 330,000 clones, 93% seen once. The specimen was peripheral blood, collected more than 4 months after surgery. These receptors all stem from a boy younger than two with tuberous sclerosis and intractable seizures. CDR3s include the opening cysteine and the closing phenylalanine or tryptophan. D genes are given only for firm matches. Only part of the rows carry a size: once, few, many, or a class if the clone is expanded.

D,size,J,V,CDR3,DNA
TRBD1,.,TRBJ1-2,TRBV4-1,CASSPDIVSPRSTGATVYGYTF,TGCGCCAGCAGCCCAGACATCGTATCACCCCGGAGTACAGGGGCCACCGTCTATGGCTACACCTTC
TRBD2,.,TRBJ2-5,TRBV7-3,CASSLTSGISETQYF,TGTGCCAGCAGCTTAACTAGCGGGATATCGGAGACCCAGTACTTC
.,.,TRBJ2-7,TRBV12-3/TRBV12-4,CASSLEDTYEQYF,TGTGCCAGCAGTTTGGAGGACACCTACGAGCAGTACTTC
.,.,TRBJ1-6,TRBV7-6,CASSLYLRGASYNSPLHF,TGTGCCAGCAGCTTATATCTCCGGGGGGCCTCCTATAATTCACCCCTCCACTTT
.,.,TRBJ1-2,TRBV9,CARHIGRNYGYTF,TGTGCCAGACACATCGGTAGGAACTATGGCTACACCTTC
.,.,TRBJ1-1,TRBV11-2,CASSFRSGTEAFF,TGTGCCAGCAGCTTCCGGTCGGGCACTGAAGCTTTCTTT
TRBD2,.,TRBJ2-2,TRBV15,CATSRVGLAGTGELFF,TGTGCCACCAGCAGAGTAGGTCTAGCGGGTACCGGGGAGCTGTTTTTT
TRBD2,.,TRBJ2-3,TRBV4-1,CASSPSGWGADTQYF,TGCGCCAGCAGCCCTAGCGGGTGGGGGGCAGATACGCAGTATTTT
TRBD1,.,TRBJ1-2,TRBV19,CASRAGGYGYTF,TGTGCCAGTAGGGCAGGGGGCTATGGCTACACCTTC
.,.,TRBJ1-6,TRBV7-8,CASSVAVGNSPLHF,TGTGCCAGCAGCGTCGCAGTTGGTAATTCACCCCTCCACTTT
.,.,TRBJ1-1,TRBV10-3,CAISGGQRNTEAFF,TGTGCCATCAGCGGCGGCCAGAGGAACACTGAAGCTTTCTTT
.,once,TRBJ2-3,TRBV11-2,CASSSPLALRGTDTQYF,TGTGCCAGCAGCTCCCCTTTGGCGTTGCGCGGCACAGATACGCAGTATTTT
.,.,TRBJ2-5,TRBV18,CASSPSGIRETQYF,TGTGCCAGCTCACCTTCCGGGATTAGGGAGACCCAGTACTTC
TRBD2,.,TRBJ2-3,TRBV14,CASSQVHGSGGADTQYF,TGTGCCAGCAGCCAAGTCCACGGTAGCGGGGGAGCAGATACGCAGTATTTT
.,.,TRBJ1-3,TRBV2,CASSVQRGTIYF,TGTGCCAGCAGTGTACAGCGTGGCACCATATATTTT
TRBD1,.,TRBJ2-2,TRBV10-1,CASSGTGAGELFF,TGCGCCAGCAGTGGGACAGGGGCCGGGGAGCTGTTTTTT
TRBD1,.,TRBJ2-3,TRBV7-9,CASSRGQELTDTQYF,TGTGCCAGCAGCCGGGGACAGGAATTGACAGATACGCAGTATTTT
.,few,TRBJ2-1,TRBV27,CASSRLGRSDNEQFF,TGTGCCAGCAGTAGATTGGGGCGCTCCGACAATGAGCAGTTCTTC
.,.,TRBJ2-2,TRBV2,CASAKGVTGELFF,TGTGCCAGCGCGAAAGGGGTCACCGGGGAGCTGTTTTTT
.,.,TRBJ1-1,TRBV3-1/TRBV3-2,CASTPPTLGGTEAFF,TGTGCCAGCACCCCACCGACCCTGGGAGGGACTGAAGCTTTCTTT
.,.,TRBJ2-1,TRBV18,CASSPRWTHDEQFF,TGTGCCAGCTCACCTCGGTGGACCCACGATGAGCAGTTCTTC
TRBD2,.,TRBJ2-1,TRBV4-2,CASSPESGRVSNEQFF,TGTGCCAGCAGCCCAGAGAGCGGGAGGGTATCGAATGAGCAGTTCTTC
TRBD2,once,TRBJ2-7,TRBV10-2,CASSESGTPSYEQYF,TGCGCCAGCAGTGAGAGCGGGACCCCTTCCTACGAGCAGTACTTC
TRBD1,.,TRBJ2-7,TRBV27,CASSLGDSYEQYF,TGTGCCAGCAGTTTAGGGGACAGCTACGAGCAGTACTTC
.,.,TRBJ1-1,TRBV7-6,CASSLADPQNTEAFF,TGTGCCAGCAGCTTAGCGGACCCTCAGAACACTGAAGCTTTCTTT
.,once,TRBJ1-2,TRBV9,CASSVGATKSLANYGYTF,TGTGCCAGCAGCGTAGGTGCGACCAAATCCCTGGCTAACTATGGCTACACCTTC
.,.,TRBJ1-1,TRBV12-5,CASGLVPGGAEAFF,TGTGCTAGTGGTTTGGTACCGGGTGGGGCTGAAGCTTTCTTT
TRBD1,.,TRBJ1-2,TRBV18,CASSRDRGSYGYTF,TGTGCCAGCTCTCGGGACAGGGGAAGCTATGGCTACACCTTC
.,.,TRBJ1-4,TRBV5-4,CASSSTVEGREKLFF,TGTGCCAGCAGCTCGACGGTCGAGGGACGTGAAAAACTGTTTTTT
.,once,TRBJ2-1,TRBV19,CASSLLASSYNEQFF,TGTGCCAGTAGTCTTCTAGCGTCCTCCTACAATGAGCAGTTCTTC
TRBD1,.,TRBJ2-2,TRBV11-2,CASSLGTGGFGRTGELFF,TGTGCCAGCAGCTTAGGGACAGGGGGCTTTGGAAGAACCGGGGAGCTGTTTTTT
.,.,TRBJ1-1,TRBV2,CASSELTMGGGSTEAFF,TGTGCCAGCAGTGAATTGACGATGGGGGGGGGTAGCACTGAAGCTTTCTTT
.,.,TRBJ1-4,TRBV18,CASSPPHRSTNEKLFF,TGTGCCAGCTCACCACCCCACAGGTCAACTAATGAAAAACTGTTTTTT
.,.,TRBJ1-4,TRBV6-1,CASSDRGGNEKLFF,TGTGCCAGCAGTGATCGGGGGGGAAACGAAAAACTGTTTTTT
TRBD1,.,TRBJ1-1,TRBV3-1/TRBV3-2,CASSGGTGNTEAFF,TGTGCCAGCAGCGGAGGGACAGGGAACACTGAAGCTTTCTTT
TRBD2,.,TRBJ2-2,TRBV2,CATLTSGGKNTGELFF,TGTGCCACCCTAACTAGCGGGGGGAAAAACACCGGGGAGCTGTTTTTT
TRBD1,.,TRBJ2-2,TRBV9,CASSPQGANTGELFF,TGTGCCAGCAGCCCCCAGGGGGCGAACACCGGGGAGCTGTTTTTT